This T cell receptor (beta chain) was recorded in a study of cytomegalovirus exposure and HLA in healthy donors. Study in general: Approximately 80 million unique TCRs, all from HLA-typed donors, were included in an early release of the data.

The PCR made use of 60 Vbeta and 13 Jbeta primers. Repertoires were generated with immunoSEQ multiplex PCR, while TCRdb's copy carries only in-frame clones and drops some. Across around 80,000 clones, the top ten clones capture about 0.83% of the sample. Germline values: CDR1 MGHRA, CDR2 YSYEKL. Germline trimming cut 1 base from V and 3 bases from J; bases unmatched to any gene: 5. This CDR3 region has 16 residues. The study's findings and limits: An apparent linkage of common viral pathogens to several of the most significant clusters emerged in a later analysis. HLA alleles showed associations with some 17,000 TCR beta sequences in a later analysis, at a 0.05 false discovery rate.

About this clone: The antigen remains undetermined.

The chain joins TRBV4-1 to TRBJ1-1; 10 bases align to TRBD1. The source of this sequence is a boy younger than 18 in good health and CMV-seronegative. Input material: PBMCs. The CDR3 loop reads CASSQGPTGGDTEAFF. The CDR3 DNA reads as TGCGCCAGCAGCCAAGGCCCGACAGGGGGCGACACTGAAGCTTTCTTT.